This passage covers 14 T cell receptor beta chains from one sample sequenced in a study of T cells of healthy individuals. TCRdb processed the 5' RACE reads anew with MiXCR; each CDR3 protein has one entry. In the table there are some 69,000 distinct CDR3 sequences, roughly 15% of which are singletons. These receptors originate from a human donor in good health.

V is TRBV5-5 and J is TRBJ2-7; possible D gene TRBD2, 6 bases. Germline lookup yields CDR1 SGHKS and CDR2 YYEKEE (reference sequence). Trimming stripped 3 bases from V and 0 bases from J, with 10 bases between. The CDR3 covers 14 residues. CDR3 sequence reads: CASSWRGSSYEQYF. CDR3 coding DNA: TGTGCCAGCAGCTGGAGGGGCAGCTCCTACGAGCAGTACTTC.

This clonotype was seen repeatedly, ten times or more. The CDR3 DNA reads as TGTGCCAGCAGCCAATTGACCGAGGCCGCTTCTTCCACCGGGGAGCTGTTTTTT. Its translation: CASSQLTEAASSTGELFF. This rearrangement joins TRBV4-2 to TRBJ2-2; D is undetermined. The germline gives CDR1 LGHNA, CDR2 YNFKEQ. V shed 2 bases and J shed 4 bases, with 20 bases lying between them. There are 18 residues in the CDR3.

The rearrangement uses TRBV4-1 and TRBJ1-2; D is perhaps TRBD1 (6 bases). The germline CDR1 and CDR2 sequences are MGHRA and YSYEKL. This CDR3 has 14 residues. Trimming took off 5 bases at V and 5 bases at J, with 15 bases between the two ends. CDR3 in amino acids: CASSDLAGEYGYTF. DNA for the CDR3: TGCGCCAGCAGCGACTTAGCAGGGGAGTATGGCTACACCTTC.

This clonotype was seen at least ten times. The V gene is TRBV2, the J gene TRBJ1-4, with 7 bases identical to TRBD1. Germline CDR1 reads SNHLY; CDR2 reads FYNNEI. The trim removed 7 bases at V and 5 bases at J, leaving 4 bases unmatched. The CDR3 loop spans 13 amino acids. The CDR3 bases are TGTGCCAGCAAAGGACAGGCAAATGAAAAACTGTTTTTT. Translating gives CASKGQANEKLFF.

This clonotype was counted at least ten times. This chain links TRBV7-6 with TRBJ2-2; D not certain. Trimming left V 2 bases short and J 4 bases short, with 14 bases between. Germline-derived CDR1 and CDR2 are SGHVS and FNYEAQ. The CDR3 totals 16 residues. In nucleotides, the CDR3 is TGTGCCAGCAGCTTATTTGGAGTACCGAGCACCGGGGAGCTGTTTTTT. Translation gives CASSLFGVPSTGELFF.

Turning to this clonotype: Sequence at one end of the junction differs from germline and may be a read error. The gene calls are TRBV7-9 and TRBJ2-7; either TRBD1 or TRBD2 may supply D (5 bases each). This CDR3 has 13 amino acids. CDR1 SEHNR and CDR2 FQNEAQ come from the germline V gene (reference sequence). CDR3 sequence (DNA): TGTGCCAGAAGCTTCAGTCGAGGGGACGAGCAGTACTTC. Translating it yields CARSFSRGDEQYF. Full variable domain (remainder filled in from reference TRBV7-9 and TRBJ2-7): DTGVSQNPRHKITKRGQNVTFRCDPISEHNRLYWYRQTLGQGPEFLTYFQNEAQLEKSRLLSDRFSAERPKGSFSTLEIQRTEQGDSAMYLCARSFSRGDEQYFGPGTRLTVT.

The V and J genes are TRBV7-2 and TRBJ2-1, with 10 bases that match TRBD1. This CDR3 has 12 amino acids. V lost 5 bases to trimming and J lost 16 bases; unmatched junction nucleotides: 8. From germline, CDR1 is SGHTA and CDR2 FQGNSA. CDR3 DNA: TGTGCCAGCAGCCTCCGGGACAGGGGTTTTTTCTTC. This translates into CASSLRDRGFFF.

J is TRBJ1-1 and V is TRBV12-3 or TRBV12-4; D is ambiguous. Trimming took 2 bases from V and 4 from J, leaving 11 bases between them. The CDR3 runs 14 residues. The CDR3 DNA reads as TGTGCCAGCAGTTTACCATATGGGCCCACTGAAGCTTTCTTT. Protein sequence: CASSLPYGPTEAFF.

This clonotype has just a few counts. This chain links TRBV25-1 with TRBJ2-2; 7 nucleotides line up with TRBD1. V trimming: 7 bases; J trimming: 0 bases; junction bases outside the gene matches: 2. There are 14 residues in the CDR3. Germline assignment: CDR1 MGHDK and CDR2 SYGVNS. CDR3 sequence (DNA): TGTGCCAGCACGGACAGGACGAACACCGGGGAGCTGTTTTTT. Its protein product is CASTDRTNTGELFF.

This chain links TRBV14 with TRBJ2-7; D is possibly TRBD2 (5 bases). The V and J ends lost 1 base and 4 bases respectively, with 14 bases between them. Germline CDR1 and CDR2: SGHDN and FVKESK. The CDR3 has 15 amino acids. CDR3 coding DNA: TGTGCCAGCAGCCAAGTAACGGGGTCGGGTTACGAGCAGTACTTC. Its protein is CASSQVTGSGYEQYF.

The table lists this clonotype with many counts. The V and J genes are TRBV28 and TRBJ1-5; D is perhaps TRBD1 (6 bases). V was clipped by 6 bases and J by 3 bases, with 15 bases between them. CDR1 and CDR2 (germline): MDHEN, SYDVKM. The CDR3 extends over 15 amino acids. The CDR3 nucleotides read TGTGCCAGCAGATTCTCCCCGGGGGCCAATCAGCCCCAGCATTTT. Residues: CASRFSPGANQPQHF.

This clonotype was seen repeatedly, ten times or more. The V gene is TRBV20-1, the J gene TRBJ2-3; 10 bases fit TRBD2. Trimming removed 4 bases from V and 1 base from J; junction bases left unmatched: 14. CDR3 length equals 18 residues. Germline CDR1 DFQATT, CDR2 SNEGSKA (reference sequence). The CDR3 protein is CSANELAGSLHGTDTQYF. CDR3 nucleotides: TGCAGTGCTAATGAACTAGCGGGGTCGCTCCATGGCACAGATACGCAGTATTTT.

The chain employs TRBV20-1 and TRBJ2-7, with 8 bases fitting TRBD1. Trimming at V came to 3 bases and at J to 5 bases, leaving 12 bases not matched to a gene. The CDR3 runs to 15 residues. Germline V gene lookup returns CDR1 DFQATT and CDR2 SNEGSKA (reference sequence). CDR3 in DNA: TGCAGTGCTAGCCCTCCTGGACAGGGAGGCGACGAGCAGTACTTC. Protein sequence: CSASPPGQGGDEQYF.

This clonotype was counted many times. The chain combines TRBV7-6 with TRBJ2-2; D gene ambiguous. The V end lost 3 bases, the J end lost 5 bases, and 4 bases lay between the germline ends. The CDR3 has 12 residues. Germline V gene lookup returns CDR1 SGHVS and CDR2 FNYEAQ. DNA for the CDR3: TGTGCCAGCAGCTTGCAGACCGGGGAGCTGTTTTTT. Protein: CASSLQTGELFF.